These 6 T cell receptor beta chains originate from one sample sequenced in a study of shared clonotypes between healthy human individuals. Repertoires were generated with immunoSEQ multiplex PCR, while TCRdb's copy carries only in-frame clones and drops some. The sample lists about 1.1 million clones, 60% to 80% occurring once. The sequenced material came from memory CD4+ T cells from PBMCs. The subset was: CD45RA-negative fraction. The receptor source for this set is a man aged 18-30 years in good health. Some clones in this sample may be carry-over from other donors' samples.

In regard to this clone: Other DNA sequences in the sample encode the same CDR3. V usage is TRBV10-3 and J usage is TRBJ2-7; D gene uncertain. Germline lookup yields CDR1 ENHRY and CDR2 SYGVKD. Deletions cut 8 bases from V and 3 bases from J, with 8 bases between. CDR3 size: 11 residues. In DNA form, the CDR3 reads TGTGCCATCTCAGAGAACTACGAGCAGTACTTC. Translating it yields CAISENYEQYF.

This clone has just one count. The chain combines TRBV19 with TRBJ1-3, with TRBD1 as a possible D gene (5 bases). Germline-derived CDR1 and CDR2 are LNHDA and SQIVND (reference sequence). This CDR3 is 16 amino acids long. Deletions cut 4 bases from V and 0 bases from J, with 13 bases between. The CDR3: CASSKPGPISGNTIYF. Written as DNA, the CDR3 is TGTGCCAGTAGTAAACCGGGACCCATCTCTGGAAACACCATATATTTT. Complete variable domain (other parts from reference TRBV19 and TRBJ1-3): DGGITQSPKYLFRKEGQNVTLSCEQNLNHDAMYWYRQDPGQGLRLIYYSQIVNDFQKGDIAEGYSVSREKKESFPLTVTSAQKNPTAFYLCASSKPGPISGNTIYFGEGSWLTVV.

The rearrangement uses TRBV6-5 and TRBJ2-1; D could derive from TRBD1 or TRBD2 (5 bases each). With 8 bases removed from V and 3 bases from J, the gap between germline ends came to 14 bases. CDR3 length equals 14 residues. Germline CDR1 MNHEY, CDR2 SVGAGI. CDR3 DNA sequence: TGTGCCAGCCGGCCGGGACCGAACTACAATGAGCAGTTCTTC. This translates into CASRPGPNYNEQFF.

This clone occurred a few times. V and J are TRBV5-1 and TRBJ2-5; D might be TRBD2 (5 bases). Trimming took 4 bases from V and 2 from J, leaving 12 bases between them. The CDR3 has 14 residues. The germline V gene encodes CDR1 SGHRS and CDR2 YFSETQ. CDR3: CASSTGILQETQYF. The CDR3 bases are TGCGCCAGCAGCACCGGGATCCTACAAGAGACCCAGTACTTC.

The CDR3, as DNA: TGCAGCGTTGGTGGGGTTCCGGGGGAGACCCAGTACTTC. This gives the protein CSVGGVPGETQYF. This chain uses TRBV29-1 with TRBJ2-5; D is possibly TRBD2 (5 bases). Trimming cost V 4 bases and J 5 bases, with 14 bases left between them. This CDR3 spans 13 amino acids. Germline V gives CDR1 SQVTM, CDR2 ANQGSEA.

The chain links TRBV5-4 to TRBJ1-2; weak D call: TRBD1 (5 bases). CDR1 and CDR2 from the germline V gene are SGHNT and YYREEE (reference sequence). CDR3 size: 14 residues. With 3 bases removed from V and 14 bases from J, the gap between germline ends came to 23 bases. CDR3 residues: CASSSGSGPNMRTF. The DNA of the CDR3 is TGTGCCAGCAGCTCAGGGTCCGGCCCTAATATGAGGACCTTC.